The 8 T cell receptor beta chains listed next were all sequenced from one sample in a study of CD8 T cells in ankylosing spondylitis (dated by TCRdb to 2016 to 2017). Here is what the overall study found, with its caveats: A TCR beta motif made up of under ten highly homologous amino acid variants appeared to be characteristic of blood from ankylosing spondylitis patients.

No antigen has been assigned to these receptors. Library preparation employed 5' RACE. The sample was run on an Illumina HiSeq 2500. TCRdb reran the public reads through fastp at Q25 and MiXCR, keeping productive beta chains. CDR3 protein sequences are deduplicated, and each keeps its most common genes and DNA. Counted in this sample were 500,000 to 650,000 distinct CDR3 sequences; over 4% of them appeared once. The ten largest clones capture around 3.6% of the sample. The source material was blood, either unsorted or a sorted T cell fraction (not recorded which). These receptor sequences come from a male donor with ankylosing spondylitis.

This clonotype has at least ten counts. CDR3 sequence: CASSRYFPQPNEQFF. The CDR3 DNA follows: TGTGCCAGCAGCCGATATTTTCCCCAACCAAATGAGCAGTTCTTC. The V call is TRBV7-2, the J call TRBJ2-1, with no clear D. The length of the CDR3 is 15 residues. Trimming removed 5 bases from V and 7 bases from J, with 18 bases in between. Germline values: CDR1 SGHTA, CDR2 FQGNSA.

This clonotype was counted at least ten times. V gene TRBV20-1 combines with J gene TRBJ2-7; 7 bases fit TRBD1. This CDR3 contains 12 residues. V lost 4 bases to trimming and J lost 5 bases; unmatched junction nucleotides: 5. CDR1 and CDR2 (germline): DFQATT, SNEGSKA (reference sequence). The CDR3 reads CSAIYRGNEQYF. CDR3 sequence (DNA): TGCAGTGCTATTTACAGGGGTAACGAGCAGTACTTC.

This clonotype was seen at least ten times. The CDR3 is CSVVGQGVGSYEQYF. The CDR3, as DNA: TGCAGCGTTGTAGGGCAGGGAGTGGGGTCCTACGAGCAGTACTTC. The chain carries TRBV29-1 and TRBJ2-7; D is perhaps TRBD1 or TRBD2 (5 bases each). CDR3 length equals 15 residues. Trimming took off 4 bases at V and 1 base at J, with 17 bases between the two ends. Germline CDR1 is SQVTM and CDR2 is ANQGSEA.

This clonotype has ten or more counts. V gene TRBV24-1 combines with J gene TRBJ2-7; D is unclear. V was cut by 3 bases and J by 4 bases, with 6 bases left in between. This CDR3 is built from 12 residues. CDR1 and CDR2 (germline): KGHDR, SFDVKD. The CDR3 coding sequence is TGTGCCACCAGTGATGGTAGGTACGAGCAGTACTTC. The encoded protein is CATSDGRYEQYF.

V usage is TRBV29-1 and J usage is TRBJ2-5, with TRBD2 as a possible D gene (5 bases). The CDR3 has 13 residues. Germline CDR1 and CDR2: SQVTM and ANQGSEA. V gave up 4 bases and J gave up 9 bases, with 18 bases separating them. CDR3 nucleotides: TGCAGCGTTGTCCTGACGGACCGGGGTGCCCAGTACTTC. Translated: CSVVLTDRGAQYF.

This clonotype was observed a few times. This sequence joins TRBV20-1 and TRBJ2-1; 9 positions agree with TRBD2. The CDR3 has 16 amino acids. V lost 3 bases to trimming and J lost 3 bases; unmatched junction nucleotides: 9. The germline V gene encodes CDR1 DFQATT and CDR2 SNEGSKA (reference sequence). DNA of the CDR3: TGCAGTGCTAGGGACGGCGCGGGGGGGCTCTACAATGAGCAGTTCTTC. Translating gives CSARDGAGGLYNEQFF.

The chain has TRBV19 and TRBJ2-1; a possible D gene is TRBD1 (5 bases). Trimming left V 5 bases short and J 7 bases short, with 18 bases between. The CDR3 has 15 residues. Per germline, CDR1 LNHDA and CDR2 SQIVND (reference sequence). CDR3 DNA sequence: TGTGCCAGTAGTTCCGGAGAGCCTAAGGGGAATGAGCAGTTCTTC. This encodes CASSSGEPKGNEQFF.

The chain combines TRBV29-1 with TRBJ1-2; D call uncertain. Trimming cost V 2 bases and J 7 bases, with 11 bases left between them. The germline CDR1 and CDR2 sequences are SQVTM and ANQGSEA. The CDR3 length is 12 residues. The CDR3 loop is CSVEPGGPGYTF. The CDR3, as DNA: TGCAGCGTTGAACCGGGAGGGCCTGGCTACACCTTC.